Each of the 24 T cell receptor beta chains below was sequenced from the same sample in a study of T cell changes during pregnancy in multiple sclerosis. Assay used: immunoSEQ multiplex PCR; TCRdb lists only in-frame clones, some missing. The sample gives fewer than 110,000 clones, 92% of which show up once; roughly 0.78% is in the top ten. This specimen consisted of peripheral blood, obtained in the third trimester of pregnancy. Receptors were obtained from a female donor in good health, enrolled as a control in a pregnancy study.

V is TRBV7-2 and J is TRBJ2-2; D possibly corresponds to TRBD2 (6 bases). Looked up from germline, CDR1 is SGHTA and CDR2 is FQGNSA. V was cut by 5 bases and J by 1 base, with 11 bases left in between. The CDR3 is made up of 15 amino acids. CDR3 amino acids: CASSLRGGNTGELFF. In DNA, the CDR3 is TGTGCCAGCAGCCTGAGGGGAGGGAACACCGGGGAGCTGTTTTTT.

The rearrangement uses TRBV10-3 and TRBJ1-2; TRBD1 is a possible D gene (6 bases). The CDR3 contains 18 residues. The V and J ends lost 0 bases and 0 bases respectively, with 17 bases between them. From germline, CDR1 is ENHRY and CDR2 SYGVKD. The CDR3 loop is CAISESRGGESTNYGYTF. The CDR3 nucleotides read TGTGCCATCAGTGAGTCGAGGGGGGGGGAGTCGACTAACTATGGCTACACCTTC.

This chain uses TRBV4-2 with TRBJ2-1, with 9 bases identical to TRBD2. With 0 bases clipped from V and 3 bases from J, the junction kept 9 bases outside the gene matches. Germline V CDR1 and CDR2: LGHNA, YNFKEQ. This CDR3 has 18 residues. The CDR3 spells CASSQDPIAGVYYNEQFF. Written as DNA, the CDR3 is TGTGCCAGCAGCCAAGATCCGATAGCGGGGGTTTACTACAATGAGCAGTTCTTC.

This chain connects TRBV9 to TRBJ2-3, with 9 positions matching TRBD1. Trimming took 2 bases from V and 4 from J; bases not matched to a gene: 2. The CDR3 is 14 amino acids. The germline V gene encodes CDR1 SGDLS and CDR2 YYNGEE. CDR3 DNA sequence: TGTGCCAGCAGCGTGGGACAGGGTTCAGATACGCAGTATTTT. It is translated as CASSVGQGSDTQYF.

This chain uses TRBV19 with TRBJ1-4, with unresolved D. The germline V and J ends were trimmed by 6 bases and 8 bases, with 16 bases remaining between them. Germline values: CDR1 LNHDA, CDR2 SQIVND (reference sequence). CDR3 size: 14 residues. CDR3 DNA: TGTGCCAGTAGCCCGACCCTGAGGCGGGAAAAACTGTTTTTT. It codes for CASSPTLRREKLFF.

The V call is TRBV9, the J call TRBJ2-1; TRBD1 agrees at 10 bases. CDR1 SGDLS and CDR2 YYNGEE come from the germline V gene. J gave up 6 bases and V 0 bases, and 3 bases lay outside the gene matches. The CDR3 runs 15 residues. The CDR3 reads CASSVGTGGGNEQFF. The CDR3 coding sequence is TGTGCCAGCAGCGTAGGGACAGGGGGAGGCAATGAGCAGTTCTTC. The whole variable domain, filled in from reference TRBV9 and TRBJ2-1, reads DSGVTQTPKHLITATGQRVTLRCSPRSGDLSVYWYQQSLDQGLQFLIQYYNGEERAKGNILERFSAQQFPDLHSELNLSSLELGDSALYFCASSVGTGGGNEQFFGPGTRLTVL.

V is TRBV27 and J is TRBJ1-1, with no clear D. Germline loops: CDR1 MNHEY, CDR2 SMNVEV (reference sequence). CDR3 length equals 16 residues. V was clipped by 0 bases and J by 0 bases, with 11 bases between them. The CDR3: CASSLSGSRMNTEAFF. DNA of the CDR3: TGTGCCAGCAGTTTATCGGGCAGCCGGATGAACACTGAAGCTTTCTTT.

The chain recombines TRBV5-1 with TRBJ2-2, with 8 bases fitting TRBD1. There are 15 residues in the CDR3. Germline V gene sequence: CDR1 SGHRS, CDR2 YFSETQ. The ends lost 7 bases at V and 0 bases at J; junction bases unmatched: 5. In DNA form, the CDR3 reads TGCGCCAGCCGTACAGGGGGAGCGAACACCGGGGAGCTGTTTTTT. It translates to CASRTGGANTGELFF.

This clone was counted only a few times. This chain connects TRBV2 to TRBJ1-2, with a tentative D call TRBD1 (6 bases). Germline V gene lookup returns CDR1 SNHLY and CDR2 FYNNEI. The CDR3 covers 14 residues. V dropped 4 bases and J dropped 1 base, with 10 bases sitting between them. CDR3: CASSAQGFNYGYTF. The CDR3, as DNA: TGTGCCAGCAGTGCACAGGGTTTTAACTATGGCTACACCTTC.

This chain joins TRBV7-6 and TRBJ2-2, with 9 bases matching TRBD1. CDR3 size: 16 residues. J gave up 0 bases and V 5 bases, and 4 bases lay outside the gene matches. Per germline, CDR1 SGHVS and CDR2 FNYEAQ. Here the CDR3 reads CASSQTGGTNTGELFF. The CDR3 DNA follows: TGTGCCAGCAGCCAGACAGGGGGAACGAACACCGGGGAGCTGTTTTTT.

This clone was observed a single time. The chain has TRBV4-1 and TRBJ1-6, with 10 nucleotides matching TRBD1. The junction had 8 bases not matched to a gene; V was cut back by 4 bases and J by 8 bases. This CDR3 has 16 residues. CDR1 and CDR2 from the germline V gene are MGHRA and YSYEKL. The CDR3 DNA sequence: TGCGCCAGCAGCCTTCGGGGTGGGACAGGGGATTCACCCCTCCACTTT. Its translation is CASSLRGGTGDSPLHF.

V is TRBV6-4 and J is TRBJ1-1; TRBD1 is a possible D gene (6 bases). The CDR3 runs to 13 residues. The germline V and J ends were trimmed by 4 bases and 2 bases, with 8 bases remaining between them. The V gene's germline CDR1 is MRHNA and CDR2 SNTAGT. The CDR3 nucleotides are TGTGCCAGCAGTGGGACAGCCAACACTGAAGCTTTCTTT. This sequence encodes CASSGTANTEAFF.

This sequence joins TRBV15 and TRBJ2-1; 11 nucleotides agree with TRBD2. The CDR3 is 18 residues long. With 0 bases clipped from V and 5 bases from J, the junction kept 9 bases outside the gene matches. Germline loops: CDR1 LNHNV, CDR2 YYDKDF (reference sequence). Written as DNA, the CDR3 is TGTGCCACCAGCAGAGATTGGGCTAGCGGGGGGCGGGACAATGAGCAGTTCTTC. It translates to CATSRDWASGGRDNEQFF.

V and J are TRBV11-2 and TRBJ1-4, with 8 bases matching TRBD1. The germline gives CDR1 SGHAT, CDR2 FQNNGV. The CDR3 has 15 residues. V lost 3 bases to trimming and J lost 4 bases; unmatched junction nucleotides: 4. The CDR3 coding sequence is TGTGCCAGCAGCTTCAACGGACAGGGTAATGAAAAACTGTTTTTT. It specifies CASSFNGQGNEKLFF.

The chain employs TRBV4-2 and TRBJ1-2; TRBD1 might be the D (6 bases). The CDR3 covers 13 residues. Trimming shortened V by 1 base and J by 8 bases, and 11 bases separated the two germline ends. CDR1 LGHNA and CDR2 YNFKEQ come from the germline V gene. The CDR3 DNA is TGTGCCAGCAGCCAAGGGGCAGGGGAAGGCTACACCTTC. As protein: CASSQGAGEGYTF.

J is TRBJ2-2 and V is TRBV6-5, with TRBD1 matching over 8 bases. CDR1 is MNHEY, CDR2 SVGAGI, per germline. The J segment lost 3 bases and the V segment lost 5 bases, leaving 2 bases of the junction unmatched. This CDR3 region has 14 residues. CDR3 in amino acids: CASSRQGYTGELFF. The CDR3, as DNA: TGTGCCAGCAGTCGACAGGGGTACACCGGGGAGCTGTTTTTT.

The gene calls are TRBV5-6 and TRBJ2-1, with unresolved D. Trimming took off 4 bases at V and 10 bases at J, with 9 bases between the two ends. The CDR3 length is 11 residues. Germline V CDR1 and CDR2: SGHDT, YYEEEE. The DNA for the CDR3 is TGTGCCAGCAGCCTAGTAGGCGAGCAGTTCTTC. Translating it yields CASSLVGEQFF.

The chain employs TRBV4-3 and TRBJ1-2, with D possibly being TRBD1 (6 bases). This CDR3 is built from 16 residues. Germline assignment: CDR1 LGHNA and CDR2 YSLEER. With 0 bases removed from V and 4 bases from J, the gap between germline ends came to 15 bases. CDR3 nucleotides: TGCGCCAGCAGCCAAGATCTTCCAGGGGCCATCTATGGCTACACCTTC. Translation gives CASSQDLPGAIYGYTF.

The table lists this clone with a few counts. The chain joins TRBV6-1 to TRBJ1-1; 10 nucleotides line up with TRBD1. V gave up 4 bases and J gave up 3 bases; unmatched junction bases: 2. The CDR3 has 14 amino acids. Germline V gene data show CDR1 as MNHNS and CDR2 as SASEGT. CDR3 nucleotides: TGTGCCAGCAGTGCCGGACAGGGGGACACTGAAGCTTTCTTT. Translating gives CASSAGQGDTEAFF.

The chain combines TRBV7-3 with TRBJ2-1, with TRBD2 matching over 10 bases. The V segment lost 5 bases and the J segment 4 bases; nucleotides outside the gene matches: 5. Germline V lookup: CDR1 SGHTA, CDR2 FQGTGA. This CDR3 comprises 15 residues. The CDR3 nucleotides read TGTGCCAGCAGCATAAGCGGGGGGGCATACAATGAGCAGTTCTTC. Translated, it gives CASSISGGAYNEQFF.

The chain carries TRBV4-1 and TRBJ1-2, with TRBD1 matching over 9 bases. The length of the CDR3 is 15 residues. Germline trimming cut 3 bases from V and 4 bases from J; bases unmatched to any gene: 6. Germline CDR1 MGHRA, CDR2 YSYEKL. The CDR3 coding sequence is TGCGCCAGCAGCCAGGGGACAGGGAAGGTCTATGGCTACACCTTC. Protein product: CASSQGTGKVYGYTF.

This chain connects TRBV27 to TRBJ1-2; D not certain. The CDR3 is 14 amino acids. Germline CDR1 and CDR2: MNHEY and SMNVEV (reference sequence). V shed 2 bases and J shed 2 bases, with 9 bases lying between them. Here the CDR3 DNA reads TGTGCCAGCAGTTTAATAGGCGGAAACTATGGCTACACCTTC. As protein: CASSLIGGNYGYTF.

CDR3 in DNA: TGCGCCAGCAGCCAAGAGGTGTATAGGGAGGTCTACAATGAGCAGTTCTTC. Protein sequence: CASSQEVYREVYNEQFF. V and J are TRBV4-3 and TRBJ2-1, with D possibly being TRBD2 (6 bases). The CDR3 totals 17 residues. The V and J ends lost 0 bases and 3 bases respectively, with 15 bases between them. Germline V gene data show CDR1 as LGHNA and CDR2 as YSLEER.

The chain links TRBV7-2 to TRBJ2-1, with a tentative D call TRBD1 (6 bases). The CDR3 runs 16 residues. V lost 1 base, J lost 4 bases, and 14 bases lay in between. Per the germline V gene, CDR1 is SGHTA and CDR2 is FQGNSA. The CDR3 sequence: CASSLEMGRGYNEQFF. The CDR3 region has the DNA TGTGCCAGCAGCTTAGAAATGGGCAGGGGATACAATGAGCAGTTCTTC.